A selection of T cell receptor beta chains follows, all from one sample in a study of T cell responses to AZD1222 COVID-19 vaccine. TCRdb's copy holds only in-frame clones and misses some; the assay was immunoSEQ multiplex PCR. The data show some 130,000 clones, roughly 90% seen once. Sequencing used peripheral blood, obtained on day 0 of AZD1222 vaccination. These receptors came from an adult in good health. Both conserved end residues are part of each CDR3. D genes are given only for firm matches. A clone size is listed for some rows: how often the clone was seen (once, few, many), or a class if it is expanded.

d_call clone_size j_call v_call cdr3_nt cdr3_aa
TRBD1 once TRBJ1-1 TRBV6-5 TGTGCCAGCAGACAGGGGGAAACTGAAGCTTTCTTT CASRQGETEAFF
TRBD2 - TRBJ2-7 TRBV15 TGTGCCACCAGCAAAGGGACTAGCGGGAGGGACGAGCAGTACTTC CATSKGTSGRDEQYF
- - TRBJ1-4 TRBV23-1 TGCGCCAGCAGTCAACCTTCCGAGGGGGACAATGAAAAACTGTTTTTT CASSQPSEGDNEKLFF
- - TRBJ1-5 TRBV28 TGTGCCAGCAGTTTATACCCCCCCGACAGTCACAATCAGCCCCAGCATTTT CASSLYPPDSHNQPQHF
- - TRBJ1-3 TRBV6-2/TRBV6-3 TGTGCCAGCATCCCAAATGCCTTGCTTCGGACCACCATATATTTT CASIPNALLRTTIYF
- - TRBJ2-2 TRBV5-4 TGTGCCAGCAGCTTAAGACAAATGAACACCGGGGAGCTGTTTTTT CASSLRQMNTGELFF
- - TRBJ2-7 TRBV19 TGTGCCAGTAGTATAGTTATTCGGGACTACGAGCAGTACTTC CASSIVIRDYEQYF
TRBD1 - TRBJ1-1 TRBV7-2 TGTGCCAGCAGCTTATCAGGGACAGGCACTGAAGCTTTCTTT CASSLSGTGTEAFF
- once TRBJ1-6 TRBV7-2 TGTGCCAGCAGCGGGGCCCTTAATTCACCCCTCCACTTT CASSGALNSPLHF
TRBD1 - TRBJ1-5 TRBV19 TGTGCCACGGACAGGGGCAATCAGCCCCAGCATTTT CATDRGNQPQHF
- - TRBJ2-7 TRBV9 TGTGCCAGCAGCGCCGGCGACAGGTGGGAGCAGTACTTC CASSAGDRWEQYF
- - TRBJ1-2 TRBV27 TGTGCCAGCAGTCTACCACCCGGCGAGGGGAACTATGGCTACACCTTC CASSLPPGEGNYGYTF
- - TRBJ1-5 TRBV20-1 TGCAGTGCTAGTACAGGGTCCCAGCCCCAGCATTTT CSASTGSQPQHF
TRBD2 - TRBJ2-5 TRBV2 TGTGCCAGCAGGCAGGGACTAGCGGTACCATCGGTAGGGGAGACCCAGTACTTC CASRQGLAVPSVGETQYF
TRBD2 - TRBJ2-2 TRBV7-6 TGTGCCAGCAGCCTAGGGGCGGGAGATCACACCGGGGAGCTGTTTTTT CASSLGAGDHTGELFF
- - TRBJ2-1 TRBV3-1/TRBV3-2 TGTGCCAGCAGCCAAGATCAGGTTGCTAGGGAAAGCTCCTACAATGAGCAGTTCTTC CASSQDQVARESSYNEQFF
- - TRBJ1-5 TRBV21-1 TGTGCCAGCAGCAATGGGGGGATGTGCAGGGGACAATATAGCAATCAGCCCCAGCATTTT CASSNGGMCRGQYSNQPQHF
TRBD2 - TRBJ2-5 TRBV6-1 TGTGCCAGCAGTGGGACTAGCGGGAGCATCGGACAAGAGACCCAGTACTTC CASSGTSGSIGQETQYF
- - TRBJ1-4 TRBV11-3 TGTGCCAGCAGCCGGGAGGGGGAAAAACTGTTTTTT CASSREGEKLFF
- - TRBJ1-5 TRBV7-2 TGTGCCAGCAGCTCAGGGGCGTTATTGAGGGAGCCCCAGCATTTT CASSSGALLREPQHF
- - TRBJ1-2 TRBV5-4 TGTGCCAGCAGCACCCCAAGGGACGGGCGAACTTATAACTATGGCTACACCTTC CASSTPRDGRTYNYGYTF
TRBD1 once TRBJ2-7 TRBV6-5 TGTGCCAGCAGTTTGACAGGGATCAACTACGAGCAGTACTTC CASSLTGINYEQYF
- - TRBJ2-5 TRBV27 TGTGCCAGCAGTTCGTTGACAGAAAGCCAAGAGACCCAGTACTTC CASSSLTESQETQYF
- - TRBJ1-2 TRBV19 TGTGCCAGTAGTAATAGAGTCTATGGCTACACCTTC CASSNRVYGYTF
TRBD1 - TRBJ2-7 TRBV6-5 TGTGCCAGCAGCCTATCCTCGGGACAGCTCTACGAGCAGTACTTC CASSLSSGQLYEQYF
TRBD2 - TRBJ2-1 TRBV28 TGTGCCAGCAGTTTATCGACTAGCGGGTTCACCTACAATGAGCAGTTCTTC CASSLSTSGFTYNEQFF
TRBD2 - TRBJ2-7 TRBV6-5 TGTGCCAGCAGTCTCTCCGGGACTAGCGGGTACGAGCAGTACTTC CASSLSGTSGYEQYF
- - TRBJ1-1 TRBV29-1 TGCAGCGCCACACGTAACAAGGCTGAAGCTTTCTTT CSATRNKAEAFF
- - TRBJ1-1 TRBV10-3 TGTGCCATCAGTGACAGGGTAGGTCAGAACACTGAAGCTTTCTTT CAISDRVGQNTEAFF
- - TRBJ2-7 TRBV5-6 TGTGCCAGCAGCTTGGACCCTCTGGTCAGGGGCTCCTACGAGCAGTACTTC CASSLDPLVRGSYEQYF
- - TRBJ1-1 TRBV7-2 TGTGCCAGCAGCTTGGAGAACACTGAAGCTTTCTTT CASSLENTEAFF
TRBD1 - TRBJ1-4 TRBV6-1 TGTGCCAGCAGTGACAGGGGGCGAGAAAAACTGTTTTTT CASSDRGREKLFF
TRBD1 - TRBJ1-1 TRBV5-1 TGCGCCAGCAGCCGACCCGGGACAGGGGGAGCCTTGGTCACTGAAGCTTTCTTT CASSRPGTGGALVTEAFF
TRBD1 - TRBJ2-7 TRBV5-4 TGTGCCAGCAGTAGGTTCGGCACAGGGGTTTCCTACGAGCAGTACTTC CASSRFGTGVSYEQYF
- once TRBJ1-5 TRBV19 TGTGCCAGTACCTCCCTGCGGGGCGCCAAGGGCAATCAGCCCCAGCATTTT CASTSLRGAKGNQPQHF
- - TRBJ1-1 TRBV6-5 TGTGCCAGCAGTTACACCAGGTTGGATGGCACTGAAGCTTTCTTT CASSYTRLDGTEAFF
TRBD1 few TRBJ2-7 TRBV6-6 TGTGCCAGCAGCAAACCGACAGGGGGTTACGAGCAGTACTTC CASSKPTGGYEQYF
TRBD2 - TRBJ2-1 TRBV7-7 TGTGCCAGCAGCCCTCTAGCGGGAGGAAACTCGGGTTACAATGAGCAGTTCTTC CASSPLAGGNSGYNEQFF
- - TRBJ1-1 TRBV7-3 TGTGCCAGCAGCTCCTTTCTGGGCCCCGGCGCTGAAGCTTTCTTT CASSSFLGPGAEAFF
- once TRBJ2-7 TRBV5-4 TGTGCCAGCAGCTTGGGGGCAGGGATAACCTACGAGCAGTACTTC CASSLGAGITYEQYF
- - TRBJ2-7 TRBV5-1 TGCGCCAGCAGCCCGACAGTAGGGGGGTCCTACGAGCAGTACTTC CASSPTVGGSYEQYF
- - TRBJ2-5 TRBV5-1 TGCGCCAGCAGCTTAGGGGGAGAAGAGACCCAGTACTTC CASSLGGEETQYF